This T cell receptor beta chain emerged from a study of neurological immune-mediated disorders. This clonotype was counted between two and nine times. As yet, its antigen is unknown. Study-level results: When repertoires were grouped phylogenetically, those of 18 of 34 multiple sclerosis patients fell into one related-CDR3 cluster, a possible signature.

The team produced cDNA through 5'RACE using 10-nucleotide random UMIs. Whenever a sequencing run was performed, it yielded over 190 million TCR-beta sequences from 15-18 subjects. Using its own MiXCR run on the 5' RACE reads, TCRdb lists one record per CDR3 protein. The sample records about 88,000 distinct CDR3 sequences, roughly 3.5% being singletons. V gave up 6 bases and J gave up 5 bases; unmatched junction bases: 8. Germline CDR1 KGHSH, CDR2 LQKENI. This CDR3 is 14 amino acids long. The chain employs TRBV18 and TRBJ2-5; the match to TRBD1 covers 8 bases. The sequencing sample was made of PBMCs. The TCR was taken from a woman under 30 with multiple sclerosis. CDR3 sequence (DNA): TGTGCCAGCTCCCAGGGGGCGCCCCGGGAGACCCAGTACTTC. Its protein product is CASSQGAPRETQYF.